This T cell receptor (beta chain) was captured in a study of graft-versus-host responses after intestinal transplantation. In the study overall: Transplant recipients had multivisceral, liver-intestinal, or isolated intestinal grafts. Anti-thymocyte globulin was used for induction in all recipients, who then took tacrolimus and steroids for roughly three years. Whole-study results and caveats: Detected in recipient marrow were GvH clones, some of which were first observed in ileum or blood.

Profiled with immunoSEQ multiplex PCR; TCRdb holds only in-frame clones, not every one. Here the sample spans about 97,000 clones, around 92% being singletons. Germline CDR1 is MNHEY and CDR2 is SMNVEV (reference sequence). The CDR3 runs to 15 residues. This clone showed up just once. Its antigen is unidentified. The junction and the germline gene differ at one end; a read error may be behind it. The receptor's source is a human donor who was the organ donor for an intestinal transplant. V is TRBV27 and J is TRBJ2-3; TRBD2 is a possible D gene (7 bases). The sequencing here drew on unstimulated CD8+ T cells sorted from spleen or lymph node cells, taken before transplant. The CDR3 DNA reads TGTGCCGGCAGTCCAGTGGCGGGGGCGACAGATACGCAGTATTTT. Its translation is CAGSPVAGATDTQYF.